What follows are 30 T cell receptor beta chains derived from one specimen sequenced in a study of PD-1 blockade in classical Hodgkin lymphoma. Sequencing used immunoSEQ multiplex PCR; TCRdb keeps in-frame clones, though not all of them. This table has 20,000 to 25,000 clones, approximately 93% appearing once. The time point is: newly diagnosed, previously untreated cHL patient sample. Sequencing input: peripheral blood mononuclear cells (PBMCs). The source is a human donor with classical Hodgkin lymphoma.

The CDR3 nucleotides are TGTGCCAGCAGCGGGGCCCTGGGCAATGAGCAGTTCTTC. It translates to CASSGALGNEQFF. The chain recombines TRBV9 with TRBJ2-1; D unclear. The CDR3 runs 13 residues. Germline CDR1 SGDLS, CDR2 YYNGEE. V was shortened by 3 bases and J by 6 bases, with 10 bases between the two germline ends.

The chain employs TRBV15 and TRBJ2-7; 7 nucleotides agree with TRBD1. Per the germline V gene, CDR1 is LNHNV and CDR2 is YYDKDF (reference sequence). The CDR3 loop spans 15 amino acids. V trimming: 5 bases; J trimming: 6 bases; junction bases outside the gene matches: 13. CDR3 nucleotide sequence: TGTGCCACCAGCTTGGGGGAGACAGGGACAACCGAGCAGTACTTC. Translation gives CATSLGETGTTEQYF. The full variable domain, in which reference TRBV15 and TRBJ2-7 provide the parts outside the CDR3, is DAMVIQNPRYQVTQFGKPVTLSCSQTLNHNVMYWYQQKSSQAPKLLFHYYDKDFNNEADTPDNFQSRRPNTSFCFLDIRSPGLGDTAMYLCATSLGETGTTEQYFGPGTRLTVT.

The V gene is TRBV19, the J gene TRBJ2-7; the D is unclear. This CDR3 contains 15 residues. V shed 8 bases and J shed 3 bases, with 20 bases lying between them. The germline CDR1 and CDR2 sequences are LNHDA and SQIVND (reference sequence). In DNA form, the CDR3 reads TGTGCCAGTTCCCTCCCCGGGCTAGGATTCTACGAGCAGTACTTC. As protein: CASSLPGLGFYEQYF.

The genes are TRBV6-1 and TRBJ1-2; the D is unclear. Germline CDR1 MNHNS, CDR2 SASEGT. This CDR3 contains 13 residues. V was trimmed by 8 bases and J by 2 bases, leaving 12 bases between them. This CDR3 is CASSRSDNYGYTF. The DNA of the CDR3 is TGTGCCAGCTCCAGGTCAGACAACTATGGCTACACCTTC.

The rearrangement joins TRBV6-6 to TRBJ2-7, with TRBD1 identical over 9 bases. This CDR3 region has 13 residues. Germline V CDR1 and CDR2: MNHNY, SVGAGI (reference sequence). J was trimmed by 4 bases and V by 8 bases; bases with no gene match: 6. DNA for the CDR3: TGTGCCAGCGGCCCGGACAGGGGTTACGAGCAGTACTTC. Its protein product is CASGPDRGYEQYF.

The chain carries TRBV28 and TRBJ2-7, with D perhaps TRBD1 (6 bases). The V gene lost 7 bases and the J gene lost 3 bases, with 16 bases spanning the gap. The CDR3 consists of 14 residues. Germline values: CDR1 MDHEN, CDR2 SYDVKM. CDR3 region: CASIPRVGGYEQYF. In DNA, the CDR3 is TGTGCCAGCATCCCCAGGGTAGGGGGCTACGAGCAGTACTTC.

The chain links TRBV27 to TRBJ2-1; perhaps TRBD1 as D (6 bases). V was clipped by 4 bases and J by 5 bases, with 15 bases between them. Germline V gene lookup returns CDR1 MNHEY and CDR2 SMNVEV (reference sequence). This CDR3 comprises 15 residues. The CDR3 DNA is TGTGCCAGCAGTTCCTCGGACAGAGTAGACAATGAGCAGTTCTTC. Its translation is CASSSSDRVDNEQFF.

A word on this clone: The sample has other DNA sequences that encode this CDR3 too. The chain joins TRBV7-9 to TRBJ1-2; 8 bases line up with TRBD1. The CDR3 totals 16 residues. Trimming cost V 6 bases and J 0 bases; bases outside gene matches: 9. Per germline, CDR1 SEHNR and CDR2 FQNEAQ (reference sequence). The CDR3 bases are TGTGCCAGCAGTATAGAAGGGACAGGACCTAACTATGGCTACACCTTC. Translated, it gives CASSIEGTGPNYGYTF. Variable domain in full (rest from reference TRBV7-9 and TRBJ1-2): DTGVSQNPRHKITKRGQNVTFRCDPISEHNRLYWYRQTLGQGPEFLTYFQNEAQLEKSRLLSDRFSAERPKGSFSTLEIQRTEQGDSAMYLCASSIEGTGPNYGYTFGSGTRLTVV.

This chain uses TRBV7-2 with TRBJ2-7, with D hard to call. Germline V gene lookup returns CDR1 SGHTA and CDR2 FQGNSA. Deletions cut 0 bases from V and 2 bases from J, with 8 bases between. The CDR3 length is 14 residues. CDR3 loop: CASSLARQTYEQYF. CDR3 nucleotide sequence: TGTGCCAGCAGCTTAGCCAGGCAAACCTACGAGCAGTACTTC.

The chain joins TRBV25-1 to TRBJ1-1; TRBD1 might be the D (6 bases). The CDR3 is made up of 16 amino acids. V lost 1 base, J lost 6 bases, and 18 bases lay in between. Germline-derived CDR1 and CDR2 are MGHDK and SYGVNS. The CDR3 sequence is CASSESAFPGGPEAFF. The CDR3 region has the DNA TGTGCCAGCAGTGAATCGGCCTTCCCGGGGGGCCCTGAAGCTTTCTTT.

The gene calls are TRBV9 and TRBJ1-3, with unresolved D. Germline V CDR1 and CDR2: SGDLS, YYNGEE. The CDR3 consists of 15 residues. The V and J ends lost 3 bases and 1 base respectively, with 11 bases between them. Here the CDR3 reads CASSAPPSSGNTIYF. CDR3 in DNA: TGTGCCAGCAGCGCCCCCCCTTCTTCTGGAAACACCATATATTTT.

The CDR3 spells CASSRGGFYEQYF. The CDR3 nucleotides read TGTGCCAGCAGCCGAGGGGGTTTCTACGAGCAGTACTTC. V is TRBV14 and J is TRBJ2-7, with TRBD1 as a possible D gene (6 bases). The CDR3 runs 13 residues. Germline V gives CDR1 SGHDN, CDR2 FVKESK. The V end was cut by 4 bases, the J end by 3 bases, with 10 bases between.

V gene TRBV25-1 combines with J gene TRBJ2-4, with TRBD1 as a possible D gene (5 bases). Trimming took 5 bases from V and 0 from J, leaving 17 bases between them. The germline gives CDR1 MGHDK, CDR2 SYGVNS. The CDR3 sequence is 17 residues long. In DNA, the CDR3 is TGTGCCAGCAGTCCCCCCCTGGCAGGGCTAGCCAAAAACATTCAGTACTTC. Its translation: CASSPPLAGLAKNIQYF.

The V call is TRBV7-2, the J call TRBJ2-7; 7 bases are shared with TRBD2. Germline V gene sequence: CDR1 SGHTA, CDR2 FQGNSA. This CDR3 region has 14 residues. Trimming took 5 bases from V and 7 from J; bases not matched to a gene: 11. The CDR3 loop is CASSPPLRGFEQYF. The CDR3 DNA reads TGTGCCAGCAGCCCCCCCCTGCGGGGGTTTGAGCAGTACTTC.

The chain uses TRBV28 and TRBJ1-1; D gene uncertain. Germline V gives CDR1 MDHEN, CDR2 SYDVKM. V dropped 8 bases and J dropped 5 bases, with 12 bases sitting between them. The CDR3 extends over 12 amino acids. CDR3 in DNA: TGTGCCAGCTGGGGTGGATGGACTGAAGCTTTCTTT. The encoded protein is CASWGGWTEAFF.

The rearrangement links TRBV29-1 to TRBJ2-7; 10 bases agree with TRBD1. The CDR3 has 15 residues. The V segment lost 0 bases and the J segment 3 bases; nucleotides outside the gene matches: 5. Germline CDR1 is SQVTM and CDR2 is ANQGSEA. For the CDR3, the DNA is TGCAGCGTTGAAGATCCCGGACAGGGGGGCTACGAGCAGTACTTC. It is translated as CSVEDPGQGGYEQYF.

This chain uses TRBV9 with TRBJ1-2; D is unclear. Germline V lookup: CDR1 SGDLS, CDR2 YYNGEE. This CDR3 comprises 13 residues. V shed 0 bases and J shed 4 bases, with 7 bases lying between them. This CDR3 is CASSVGPSYGYTF. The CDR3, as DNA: TGTGCCAGCAGCGTAGGTCCCAGCTATGGCTACACCTTC.

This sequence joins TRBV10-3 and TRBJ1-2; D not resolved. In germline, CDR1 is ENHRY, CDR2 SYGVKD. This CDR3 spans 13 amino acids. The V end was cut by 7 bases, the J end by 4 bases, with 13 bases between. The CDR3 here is CAITKTSGYGYTF. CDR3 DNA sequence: TGTGCCATCACCAAAACCTCGGGCTATGGCTACACCTTC.

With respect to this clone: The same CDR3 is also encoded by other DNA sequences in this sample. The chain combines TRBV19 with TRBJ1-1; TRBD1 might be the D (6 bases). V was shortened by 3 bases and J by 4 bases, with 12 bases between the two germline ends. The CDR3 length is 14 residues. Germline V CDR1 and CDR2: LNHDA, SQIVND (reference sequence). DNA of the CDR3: TGTGCCAGTAGTATGGGGGCGAGGAGCACTGAAGCTTTCTTT. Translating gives CASSMGARSTEAFF.

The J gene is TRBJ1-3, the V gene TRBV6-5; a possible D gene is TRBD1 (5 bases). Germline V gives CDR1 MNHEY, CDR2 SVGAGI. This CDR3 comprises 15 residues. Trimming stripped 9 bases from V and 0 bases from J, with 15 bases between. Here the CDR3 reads CASSVSGTSGNTIYF. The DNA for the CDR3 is TGTGCCAGTTCAGTCTCCGGGACCTCTGGAAACACCATATATTTT.

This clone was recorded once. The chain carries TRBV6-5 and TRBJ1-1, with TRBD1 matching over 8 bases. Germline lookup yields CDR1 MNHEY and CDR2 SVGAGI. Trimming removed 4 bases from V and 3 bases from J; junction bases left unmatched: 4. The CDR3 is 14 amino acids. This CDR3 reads CASSSQGAHTEAFF. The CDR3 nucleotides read TGTGCCAGCAGTTCCCAGGGGGCGCACACTGAAGCTTTCTTT.

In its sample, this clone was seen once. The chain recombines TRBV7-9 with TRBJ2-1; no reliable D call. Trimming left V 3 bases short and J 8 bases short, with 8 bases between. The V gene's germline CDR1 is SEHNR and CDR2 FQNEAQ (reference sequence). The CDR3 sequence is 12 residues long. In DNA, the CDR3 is TGTGCCAGCAGCTTGTTATGGGATGAGCAGTTCTTC. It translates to CASSLLWDEQFF.

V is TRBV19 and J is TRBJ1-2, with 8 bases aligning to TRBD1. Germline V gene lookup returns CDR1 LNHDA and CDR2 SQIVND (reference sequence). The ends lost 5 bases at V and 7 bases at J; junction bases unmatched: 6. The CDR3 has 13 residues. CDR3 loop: CASSDRGRRGYTF. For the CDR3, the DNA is TGTGCCAGTAGTGACAGGGGCCGGCGTGGCTACACCTTC.

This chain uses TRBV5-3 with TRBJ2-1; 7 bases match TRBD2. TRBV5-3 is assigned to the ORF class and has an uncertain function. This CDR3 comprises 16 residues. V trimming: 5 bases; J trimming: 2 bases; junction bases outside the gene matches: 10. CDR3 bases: TGTGCCAGAAGACGGAGCGGGGTAGGCCCCTACAATGAGCAGTTCTTC. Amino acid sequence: CARRRSGVGPYNEQFF.

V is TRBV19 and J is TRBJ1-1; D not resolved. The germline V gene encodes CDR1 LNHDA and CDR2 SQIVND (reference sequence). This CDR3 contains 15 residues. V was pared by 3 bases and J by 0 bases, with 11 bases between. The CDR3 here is CASSMRDRVNTEAFF. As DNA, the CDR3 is TGTGCCAGTAGTATGAGGGATCGTGTGAACACTGAAGCTTTCTTT. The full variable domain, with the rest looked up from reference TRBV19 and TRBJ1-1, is DGGITQSPKYLFRKEGQNVTLSCEQNLNHDAMYWYRQDPGQGLRLIYYSQIVNDFQKGDIAEGYSVSREKKESFPLTVTSAQKNPTAFYLCASSMRDRVNTEAFFGQGTRLTVV.

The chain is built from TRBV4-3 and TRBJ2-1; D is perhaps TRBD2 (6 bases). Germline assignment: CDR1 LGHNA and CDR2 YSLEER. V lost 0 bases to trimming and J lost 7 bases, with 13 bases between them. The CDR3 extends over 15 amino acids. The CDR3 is CASSQDHGGRNEQFF. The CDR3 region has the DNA TGCGCCAGCAGCCAAGATCATGGAGGGAGAAATGAGCAGTTCTTC.

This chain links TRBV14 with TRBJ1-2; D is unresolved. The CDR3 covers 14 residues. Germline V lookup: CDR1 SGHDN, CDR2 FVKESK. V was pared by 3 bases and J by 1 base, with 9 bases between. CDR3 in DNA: TGTGCCAGCAGCCATGTTGGGGTTAACTATGGCTACACCTTC. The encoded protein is CASSHVGVNYGYTF.

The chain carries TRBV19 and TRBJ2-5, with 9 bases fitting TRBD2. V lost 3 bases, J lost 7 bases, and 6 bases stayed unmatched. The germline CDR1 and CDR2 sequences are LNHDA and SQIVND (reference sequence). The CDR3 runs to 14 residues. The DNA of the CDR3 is TGTGCCAGTAGTATCATAGCGGGAGAGGGGACCCAGTACTTC. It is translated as CASSIIAGEGTQYF.

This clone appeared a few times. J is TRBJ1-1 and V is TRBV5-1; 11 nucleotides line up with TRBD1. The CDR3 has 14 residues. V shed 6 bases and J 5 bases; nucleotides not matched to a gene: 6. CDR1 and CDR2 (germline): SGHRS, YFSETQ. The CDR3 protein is CASNKDRGLTEAFF. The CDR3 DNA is TGCGCCAGCAATAAGGACAGGGGGCTTACTGAAGCTTTCTTT.

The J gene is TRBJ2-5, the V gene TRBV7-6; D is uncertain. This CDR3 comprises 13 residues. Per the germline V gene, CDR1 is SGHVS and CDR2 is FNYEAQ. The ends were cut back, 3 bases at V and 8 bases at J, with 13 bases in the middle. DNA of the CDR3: TGTGCCAGCAGCTTCCCCTCCCAGTCCACCCAGTACTTC. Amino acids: CASSFPSQSTQYF.